The rows below give T cell receptor beta chains drawn from one sample of a study of T cells in Graves' hyperthyroidism and ophthalmopathy. TCRdb reprocessed the multiplex PCR reads via MiXCR and lists one record per CDR3 protein. The sample lists 650,000 to 700,000 distinct CDR3 sequences, approximately 15% occurring once. The sample consisted of blood. The receptors shown here come from a man aged 50-60 years with Graves' hyperthyroidism. Each CDR3 is given with its conserved first and last residue. The order of the fields is clone size, CDR3 length, V gene, D gene, J gene, CDR3 DNA, CDR3 protein. A D gene is named only where the DNA matches it firmly. Some rows mark clone size as missing; the rest say once, few, many or name a class of expanded clone.

clone size: many
CDR3 length: 14
V gene: TRBV20-1
D gene: TRBD1
J gene: TRBJ2-3
CDR3 DNA: TGCAGTGCGGAGGGACAGGGGGCAGGAGATACGCAGTATTTT
CDR3 protein: CSAEGQGAGDTQYF

clone size: -
CDR3 length: 14
V gene: TRBV29-1
D gene: TRBD2
J gene: TRBJ2-7
CDR3 DNA: TGCAGCGCCCCAGTGGCGGGGGGAACCTACGAGCAGTACTTC
CDR3 protein: CSAPVAGGTYEQYF

clone size: many
CDR3 length: 15
V gene: TRBV19
D gene: TRBD1
J gene: TRBJ2-7
CDR3 DNA: TGTGCCAGTAGTCCCACAGGGGGTCTTTCCTACGAGCAGTACTTC
CDR3 protein: CASSPTGGLSYEQYF

clone size: many
CDR3 length: 14
V gene: TRBV28
D gene: -
J gene: TRBJ2-7
CDR3 DNA: TGTGCCAGCAGTTCCCATGGAACCTCCTACGAGCAGTACTTC
CDR3 protein: CASSSHGTSYEQYF

clone size: few
CDR3 length: 12
V gene: TRBV28
D gene: -
J gene: TRBJ1-2
CDR3 DNA: TGTGCCTCGGGGGGCGCTTCCTATGGCTACACCTTC
CDR3 protein: CASGGASYGYTF

clone size: -
CDR3 length: 16
V gene: TRBV12-5
D gene: -
J gene: TRBJ1-2
CDR3 DNA: TGTGCTAGTGGTTTCGGGACTCAACTCGAAAACTATGGCTACACCTTC
CDR3 protein: CASGFGTQLENYGYTF

clone size: -
CDR3 length: 15
V gene: TRBV11-2
D gene: -
J gene: TRBJ2-7
CDR3 DNA: TGTGCCAGCAGCTTAGGATACAGCATGACCTACGAGCAGTACTTC
CDR3 protein: CASSLGYSMTYEQYF

clone size: many
CDR3 length: 19
V gene: TRBV12-5
D gene: TRBD2
J gene: TRBJ2-2
CDR3 DNA: TGTGCTAGTGGTTTGGTCCAACGCGGCCTAGCGGTCAACACCGGGGAGCTGTTTTTT
CDR3 protein: CASGLVQRGLAVNTGELFF

clone size: many
CDR3 length: 15
V gene: TRBV12-3/TRBV12-4
D gene: -
J gene: TRBJ2-7
CDR3 DNA: TGTGCCAGCAGCCAGGCAAGAGGTTTTGTCCACGAGCAGTACTTC
CDR3 protein: CASSQARGFVHEQYF

clone size: -
CDR3 length: 15
V gene: TRBV20-1
D gene: TRBD1
J gene: TRBJ2-2
CDR3 DNA: TGCAGTGCTAGACCAGGGACAGGGTGGGCCGGGGAGCTGTTTTTT
CDR3 protein: CSARPGTGWAGELFF

clone size: many
CDR3 length: 17
V gene: TRBV20-1
D gene: TRBD2
J gene: TRBJ2-3
CDR3 DNA: TGCAGTGCTAGGTCCTGGACTAGCGGGACAACCACAGATACGCAGTATTTT
CDR3 protein: CSARSWTSGTTTDTQYF

clone size: -
CDR3 length: 15
V gene: TRBV27
D gene: TRBD1
J gene: TRBJ1-3
CDR3 DNA: TGTGCCAGCAGTTTAACAGGACAGGGGGGAAACACCATATATTTT
CDR3 protein: CASSLTGQGGNTIYF

clone size: -
CDR3 length: 16
V gene: TRBV28
D gene: TRBD2
J gene: TRBJ2-3
CDR3 DNA: TGTGCCAGCAGTTCCCCCGGTTCAGCGGGAGGGGACCGTGGGTATTTT
CDR3 protein: CASSSPGSAGGDRGYF

clone size: many
CDR3 length: 13
V gene: TRBV12-3/TRBV12-4
D gene: -
J gene: TRBJ2-2
CDR3 DNA: TGTGCCGGATTTGAGGTGGACACCGGGGAGCTGTTTTTT
CDR3 protein: CAGFEVDTGELFF

clone size: many
CDR3 length: 14
V gene: TRBV29-1
D gene: TRBD2
J gene: TRBJ2-2
CDR3 DNA: TGCAGCGTGGGACTAGCGGGAGGCACCGGGGAGCTGTTTTTT
CDR3 protein: CSVGLAGGTGELFF

clone size: -
CDR3 length: 16
V gene: TRBV10-3
D gene: -
J gene: TRBJ2-2
CDR3 DNA: TGTGCCATCAGTGAGGTCGCGGGCCACACAACCGGGGAGCTGTTTTTT
CDR3 protein: CAISEVAGHTTGELFF

clone size: many
CDR3 length: 14
V gene: TRBV6-1
D gene: -
J gene: TRBJ1-1
CDR3 DNA: TGTGCCAGCAGTTCCCCGGCCGGGAACACTGAAGCTTTCTTT
CDR3 protein: CASSSPAGNTEAFF

clone size: many
CDR3 length: 17
V gene: TRBV12-5
D gene: TRBD2
J gene: TRBJ2-1
CDR3 DNA: TGTGCTAGTGGAATTAGACTAGCGGAGGTCGACTACAATGAGCAGTTCTTC
CDR3 protein: CASGIRLAEVDYNEQFF

clone size: many
CDR3 length: 16
V gene: TRBV28
D gene: TRBD2
J gene: TRBJ2-5
CDR3 DNA: TGTGCCAGCAGTTCCTCACTAGCGGGAGGGCTGGAGACCCAGTACTTC
CDR3 protein: CASSSSLAGGLETQYF

clone size: -
CDR3 length: 15
V gene: TRBV6-2/TRBV6-3
D gene: -
J gene: TRBJ2-7
CDR3 DNA: TGTGCCAGCAGTTACGAGGGCAGGGGAGCCTACGAGCAGTACTTC
CDR3 protein: CASSYEGRGAYEQYF

clone size: many
CDR3 length: 13
V gene: TRBV29-1
D gene: -
J gene: TRBJ2-7
CDR3 DNA: TGCAGCGTTGAAAAAACAGGGCTCAGAGAGCAGTACTTC
CDR3 protein: CSVEKTGLREQYF

clone size: many
CDR3 length: 13
V gene: TRBV28
D gene: -
J gene: TRBJ1-1
CDR3 DNA: TGTGCCAGCACCATAATAACCCACACTGAAGCTTTCTTT
CDR3 protein: CASTIITHTEAFF

clone size: once
CDR3 length: 13
V gene: TRBV5-6
D gene: -
J gene: TRBJ2-5
CDR3 DNA: TGTGCCAGCAGCCGGACAGAGATTGTGACCCAGTACTTC
CDR3 protein: CASSRTEIVTQYF

clone size: many
CDR3 length: 12
V gene: TRBV30
D gene: -
J gene: TRBJ1-2
CDR3 DNA: TGTGCCTGGAGTGTACTCGGCTATGGCTACACCTTC
CDR3 protein: CAWSVLGYGYTF

clone size: -
CDR3 length: 16
V gene: TRBV5-1
D gene: TRBD1
J gene: TRBJ2-7
CDR3 DNA: TGCGCCAGCAGCTCACTACCGGGACAGGAAAATTCCGAGCAGTACTTC
CDR3 protein: CASSSLPGQENSEQYF

clone size: few
CDR3 length: 15
V gene: TRBV6-1
D gene: TRBD1
J gene: TRBJ1-1
CDR3 DNA: TGTGCCAGCAGCCAACGGACAGGATCCCTGGCAGAAGCTTTCTTT
CDR3 protein: CASSQRTGSLAEAFF

clone size: many
CDR3 length: 20
V gene: TRBV12-3/TRBV12-4
D gene: TRBD2
J gene: TRBJ2-1
CDR3 DNA: TGTGCCAGCAGCTCAAGTCAGGGGACTAGCGGGAGTAGGTACTACAATGAGCAGTTCTTC
CDR3 protein: CASSSSQGTSGSRYYNEQFF

clone size: -
CDR3 length: 15
V gene: TRBV5-1
D gene: -
J gene: TRBJ2-1
CDR3 DNA: TGCGCCAGCAGCTTGGAGGGTGGGGATACGAATGAGCAGTTCTTC
CDR3 protein: CASSLEGGDTNEQFF

clone size: many
CDR3 length: 14
V gene: TRBV12-3/TRBV12-4
D gene: -
J gene: TRBJ2-4
CDR3 DNA: TGTGCCAGCACACAAGGTTGGGAGGTGGACATTCAGTACTTC
CDR3 protein: CASTQGWEVDIQYF

clone size: many
CDR3 length: 15
V gene: TRBV6-1
D gene: -
J gene: TRBJ2-5
CDR3 DNA: TGTGCCAGCAGCTACGCCACCCGGGGTTCCGAGACCCAGTACTTC
CDR3 protein: CASSYATRGSETQYF

clone size: many
CDR3 length: 12
V gene: TRBV29-1
D gene: TRBD2
J gene: TRBJ2-7
CDR3 DNA: TGCAGCGCGACTAGCGGCTCCTACGAGCAGTACTTC
CDR3 protein: CSATSGSYEQYF

clone size: few
CDR3 length: 13
V gene: TRBV20-1
D gene: -
J gene: TRBJ2-3
CDR3 DNA: TGCAGTGAACGTGACAGCGGCACAGATACGCAGTATTTT
CDR3 protein: CSERDSGTDTQYF

clone size: many
CDR3 length: 20
V gene: TRBV2
D gene: -
J gene: TRBJ1-1
CDR3 DNA: TGTGCCAGCAGTGAAGCCCTCCACTATTACAGGGAATCGGAGGCCGTCGGAGCTTTCTTT
CDR3 protein: CASSEALHYYRESEAVGAFF

clone size: -
CDR3 length: 17
V gene: TRBV10-3
D gene: TRBD1
J gene: TRBJ1-4
CDR3 DNA: TGTGCCATCAGTGAGACAGGGGGCTTATCAACTAATGAAAAACTGTTTTTT
CDR3 protein: CAISETGGLSTNEKLFF

clone size: many
CDR3 length: 14
V gene: TRBV12-3/TRBV12-4
D gene: TRBD1
J gene: TRBJ2-5
CDR3 DNA: TGTGCCAGCAGTGTTCAGGGGGTACAAGAGACCCAGTACTTC
CDR3 protein: CASSVQGVQETQYF

clone size: many
CDR3 length: 13
V gene: TRBV30
D gene: -
J gene: TRBJ2-7
CDR3 DNA: TGTGCCTGGAGTAGGGGGGCCTTCTACGAGCAGTACTTC
CDR3 protein: CAWSRGAFYEQYF

clone size: few
CDR3 length: 13
V gene: TRBV28
D gene: -
J gene: TRBJ1-1
CDR3 DNA: TGTGCCAGCAGTTTGACCCCTGGGCCTGAAGCTTTCTTT
CDR3 protein: CASSLTPGPEAFF

clone size: many
CDR3 length: 19
V gene: TRBV28
D gene: TRBD2
J gene: TRBJ2-7
CDR3 DNA: TGTGCCAGCAGTACCCCGGCTGGAAGCGGGATGGGGCCTTCCTACGAGCAGTACTTC
CDR3 protein: CASSTPAGSGMGPSYEQYF

clone size: many
CDR3 length: 16
V gene: TRBV2
D gene: -
J gene: TRBJ2-3
CDR3 DNA: TGTGCCAGCAGTGACACGACGGGAGCTAGGACAGATACGCAGTATTTT
CDR3 protein: CASSDTTGARTDTQYF

clone size: -
CDR3 length: 14
V gene: TRBV28
D gene: TRBD1
J gene: TRBJ2-4
CDR3 DNA: TGTGCCAGCAGTCCACCCAGGGGGTTCAACATTCAGTACTTC
CDR3 protein: CASSPPRGFNIQYF

clone size: few
CDR3 length: 14
V gene: TRBV27
D gene: -
J gene: TRBJ2-3
CDR3 DNA: TGTGCCAGCAGTGACTCTAGTGCCACAGATACGCAGTATTTT
CDR3 protein: CASSDSSATDTQYF

clone size: many
CDR3 length: 16
V gene: TRBV10-2
D gene: TRBD1
J gene: TRBJ2-3
CDR3 DNA: TGCGCCAGCACTCCGTTACAGGGGGCGCGGACAGATACGCAGTATTTT
CDR3 protein: CASTPLQGARTDTQYF

clone size: few
CDR3 length: 13
V gene: TRBV24-1
D gene: -
J gene: TRBJ2-1
CDR3 DNA: TGTGCCACCAGTGATTTTGGTGGATCCGAGCAGTTCTTC
CDR3 protein: CATSDFGGSEQFF

clone size: -
CDR3 length: 12
V gene: TRBV29-1
D gene: TRBD1
J gene: TRBJ2-1
CDR3 DNA: TGCAGCGGGAAAGGGACAGCGTATGAGCAGTTCTTC
CDR3 protein: CSGKGTAYEQFF

clone size: -
CDR3 length: 15
V gene: TRBV7-6
D gene: TRBD2
J gene: TRBJ2-1
CDR3 DNA: TGTGCCAGCAGCTCTAGGACTAGCGGGAGCGCTGAGCAGTTCTTC
CDR3 protein: CASSSRTSGSAEQFF

clone size: many
CDR3 length: 15
V gene: TRBV12-3/TRBV12-4
D gene: TRBD1
J gene: TRBJ1-1
CDR3 DNA: TGTGCCAGCAGTACACAGGGGGCTGCGAACACTGAAGCTTTCTTT
CDR3 protein: CASSTQGAANTEAFF